Listed here are 6 T cell receptor beta chains from one sample, sequenced in a study of T cells in Graves' hyperthyroidism and ophthalmopathy. TCR beta CDR3 sequences were amplified from RNA transcripts. A set of HTBI primers served as the primers for a first-round RT-PCR of the TCR CDR3. TCRdb re-called the multiplex PCR reads through MiXCR, storing one row per CDR3 protein. Here the sample spans about 360,000 distinct CDR3 sequences, roughly 14% being singletons. The sample consisted of blood. Source of these receptors: a woman younger than 30 with Graves' hyperthyroidism that later progressed to Graves' ophthalmopathy.

This clonotype came up a few times. The chain couples TRBV9 to TRBJ2-1; 12 bases map to TRBD1. V was pared by 4 bases and J by 9 bases, with 8 bases of the junction left unmatched. The germline gives CDR1 SGDLS, CDR2 YYNGEE. The CDR3 consists of 15 residues. CDR3: CASSNPGQGAGEQFF. CDR3 DNA: TGTGCCAGCAGCAACCCGGGACAGGGGGCCGGTGAGCAGTTCTTC.

Comments on this clonotype: A read error may produce the germline difference seen at one junction end. The CDR3 bases are TGTGCCAGCAGCGTAGCTCGGGGACTAGCTGAAGAGACCCCGTACTTC. This encodes CASSVARGLAEETPYF. The chain is built from TRBV9 and TRBJ2-5; 9 nucleotides line up with TRBD2. Germline CDR1 and CDR2: SGDLS and YYNGEE. The CDR3 extends over 16 amino acids. Based on the CDR3 plus reference TRBV9 and TRBJ2-5, the full variable domain is DSGVTQTPKHLITATGQRVTLRCSPRSGDLSVYWYQQSLDQGLQFLIQYYNGEERAKGNILERFSAQQFPDLHSELNLSSLELGDSALYFCASSVARGLAEETPYFGPGTRLLVL.

Many counts were recorded for this clonotype. The chain combines TRBV18 with TRBJ2-7, with 12 bases that match TRBD2. In germline, CDR1 is KGHSH, CDR2 LQKENI. V lost 2 bases to trimming and J lost 3 bases; unmatched junction nucleotides: 8. The CDR3 totals 17 residues. Here the CDR3 reads CASSPKGLAGGNYEQYF. The CDR3 region has the DNA TGTGCCAGCTCACCAAAGGGACTAGCGGGCGGGAACTACGAGCAGTACTTC. Using reference TRBV18 and TRBJ2-7 for the parts outside the CDR3, the full variable domain is NAGVMQNPRHLVRRRGQEARLRCSPMKGHSHVYWYRQLPEEGLKFMVYLQKENIIDESGMPKERFSAEFPKEGPSILRIQQVVRGDSAAYFCASSPKGLAGGNYEQYFGPGTRLTVT.

This clonotype has at least ten counts. The J gene is TRBJ2-2, the V gene TRBV2; no definite D call. The CDR3 contains 10 residues. With 8 bases removed from V and 9 bases from J, the gap between germline ends came to 7 bases. The germline V gene has CDR1 SNHLY and CDR2 FYNNEI. In DNA form, the CDR3 reads TGTGCCAGCTGGGGAAGGGAGCTGTTTTTT. Encoded protein: CASWGRELFF.

This clonotype was recorded a few times. This chain joins TRBV2 and TRBJ1-6; TRBD1 is a possible D gene (5 bases). V was cut by 6 bases and J by 7 bases, with 10 bases left in between. This CDR3 comprises 13 residues. The germline V gene has CDR1 SNHLY and CDR2 FYNNEI. The chain's CDR3 is CASRPRENSPLHF. The CDR3, as DNA: TGTGCCAGCAGGCCCAGGGAAAATTCACCCCTCCACTTT.

In its sample, this clonotype was seen many times. The chain joins TRBV24-1 to TRBJ2-1; 9 nucleotides agree with TRBD2. V dropped 5 bases and J dropped 5; count of bases not matched to a gene: 9. Germline-derived CDR1 and CDR2 are KGHDR and SFDVKD. The CDR3 loop spans 16 amino acids. CDR3: CATSARRTSANNEQFF. DNA for the CDR3: TGTGCCACCAGTGCCCGCCGGACTAGCGCGAACAATGAGCAGTTCTTC.